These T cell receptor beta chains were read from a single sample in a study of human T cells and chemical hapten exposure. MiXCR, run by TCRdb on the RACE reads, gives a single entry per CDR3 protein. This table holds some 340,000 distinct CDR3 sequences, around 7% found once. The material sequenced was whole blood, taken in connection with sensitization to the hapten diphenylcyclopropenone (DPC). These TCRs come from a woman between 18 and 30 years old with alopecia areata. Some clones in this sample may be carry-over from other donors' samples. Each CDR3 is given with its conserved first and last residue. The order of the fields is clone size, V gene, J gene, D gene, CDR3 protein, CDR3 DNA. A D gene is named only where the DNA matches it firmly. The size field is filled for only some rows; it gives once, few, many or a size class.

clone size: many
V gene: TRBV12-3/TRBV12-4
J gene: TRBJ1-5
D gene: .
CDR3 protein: CASSLEPQTPQHF
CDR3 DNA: TGTGCCAGCAGTTTAGAGCCCCAGACCCCCCAGCATTTT

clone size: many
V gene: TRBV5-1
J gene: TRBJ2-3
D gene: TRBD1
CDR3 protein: CASSLAIKGATDTQYF
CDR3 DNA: TGCGCCAGCAGCTTGGCCATAAAGGGGGCGACAGATACGCAGTATTTT

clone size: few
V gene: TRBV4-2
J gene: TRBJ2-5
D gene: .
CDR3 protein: CASSQDHDRRETQYF
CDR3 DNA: TGTGCCAGCAGCCAAGATCATGACAGGCGAGAGACCCAGTACTTC

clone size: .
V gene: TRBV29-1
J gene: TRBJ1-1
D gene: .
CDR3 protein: CSVEEGMNTEAFF
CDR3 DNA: TGCAGCGTTGAAGAGGGGATGAACACTGAAGCTTTCTTT

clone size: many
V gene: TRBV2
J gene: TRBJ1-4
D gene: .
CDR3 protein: CASTREEKLFF
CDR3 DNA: TGTGCCAGCACCCGAGAGGAAAAACTGTTTTTT

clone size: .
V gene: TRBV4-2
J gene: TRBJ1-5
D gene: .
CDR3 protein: CASSQDQTWSNQPQHF
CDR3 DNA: TGTGCCAGCAGCCAAGACCAGACCTGGAGCAATCAGCCCCAGCATTTT

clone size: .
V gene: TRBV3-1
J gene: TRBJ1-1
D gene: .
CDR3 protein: CASSQGILLNTEAFF
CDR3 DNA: TGTGCCAGCAGCCAAGGGATTTTGCTGAACACTGAAGCTTTCTTT

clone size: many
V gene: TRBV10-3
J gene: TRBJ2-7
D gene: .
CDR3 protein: CAISQGYEQYF
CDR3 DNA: TGTGCCATCAGTCAGGGCTACGAGCAGTACTTC

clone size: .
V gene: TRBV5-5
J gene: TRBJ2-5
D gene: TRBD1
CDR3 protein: CASSSDRDSQETQYF
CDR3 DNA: TGTGCCAGCAGCTCGGACCGGGACAGCCAAGAGACCCAGTACTTC

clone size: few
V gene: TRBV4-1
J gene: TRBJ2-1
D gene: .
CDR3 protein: CASSQTLRPDNEQFF
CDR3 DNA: TGCGCCAGCAGCCAAACTCTCCGCCCAGACAATGAGCAGTTCTTC